These 4 T cell receptor beta chains share one sample of origin, sequenced in a study of T cell repertoires in cytomegalovirus infection. One entry per CDR3 protein results from TCRdb running MiXCR on the reads. This table has approximately 750,000 distinct CDR3 sequences, 35% appearing once. Sequenced: PBMCs. These receptors were collected from a human donor in good health (CMV status not recorded). Some clones in this sample may be carry-over from other donors' samples.

CDR3 region: CASSFAGAFWGLAKNIQYF. The CDR3 DNA reads as TGTGCCAGCAGTTTTGCGGGAGCGTTTTGGGGCCTAGCCAAAAACATTCAGTACTTC. V and J are TRBV28 and TRBJ2-4; 7 nucleotides align to TRBD2. Germline CDR1 MDHEN, CDR2 SYDVKM. This CDR3 is built from 19 residues. The trim removed 3 bases at V and 0 bases at J, leaving 14 bases unmatched.

This clonotype was seen only once. J is TRBJ2-3 and V is TRBV6-5; TRBD1 matches 8 bases. The CDR3 is 14 amino acids. V lost 5 bases to trimming and J lost 5 bases; unmatched junction nucleotides: 6. Germline CDR1 MNHEY, CDR2 SVGAGI. The CDR3: CASSTGQGRDTQYF. CDR3 DNA: TGTGCCAGCAGTACAGGACAGGGTAGAGATACGCAGTATTTT.

This clonotype was observed many times. The chain recombines TRBV7-2 with TRBJ2-4; D not resolved. Germline CDR1 is SGHTA and CDR2 is FQGNSA. V lost 1 base to trimming and J lost 0 bases, with 4 bases between them. The CDR3 has 14 amino acids. The CDR3: CASSLELAKNIQYF. CDR3 bases: TGTGCCAGCAGCTTAGAGCTAGCCAAAAACATTCAGTACTTC.

This clonotype was counted between two and nine times. This chain joins TRBV7-6 and TRBJ1-5; D gene uncertain. Per the germline V gene, CDR1 is SGHVS and CDR2 is FNYEAQ. This CDR3 region has 13 residues. Trimming shortened V by 3 bases and J by 6 bases, and 9 bases separated the two germline ends. The CDR3 bases are TGTGCCAGCAGCTTTGGTTCCGGTCAGCCCCAGCATTTT. It translates to CASSFGSGQPQHF.